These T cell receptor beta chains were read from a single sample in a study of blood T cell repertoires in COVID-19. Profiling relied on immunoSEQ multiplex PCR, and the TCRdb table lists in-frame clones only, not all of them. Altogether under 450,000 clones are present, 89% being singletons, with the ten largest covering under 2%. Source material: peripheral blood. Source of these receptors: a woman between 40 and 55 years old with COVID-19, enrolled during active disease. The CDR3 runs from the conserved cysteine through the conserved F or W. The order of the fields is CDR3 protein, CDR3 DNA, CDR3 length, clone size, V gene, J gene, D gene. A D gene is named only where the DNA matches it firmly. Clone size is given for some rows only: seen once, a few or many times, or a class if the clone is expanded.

CDR3 protein: CASSLALDSNEKLFF; CDR3 DNA: TGTGCCAGCAGCTTAGCGCTTGACAGTAATGAAAAACTGTTTTTT; CDR3 length: 15; clone size: -; V gene: TRBV7-2; J gene: TRBJ1-4; D gene: -
CDR3 protein: CASSHDRVQPQHF; CDR3 DNA: TGTGCCAGTAGTCACGACAGGGTTCAGCCCCAGCATTTT; CDR3 length: 13; clone size: -; V gene: TRBV19; J gene: TRBJ1-5; D gene: TRBD1
CDR3 protein: CASSDSYRGLLSSYNEQFF; CDR3 DNA: TGTGCCAGCAGTGACTCGTACAGGGGACTCTTGAGCTCCTACAATGAGCAGTTCTTC; CDR3 length: 19; clone size: -; V gene: TRBV6-4; J gene: TRBJ2-1; D gene: -
CDR3 protein: CASTLQRNYGYTF; CDR3 DNA: TGTGCCAGCACCCTACAGCGGAATTATGGCTACACCTTC; CDR3 length: 13; clone size: once; V gene: TRBV28; J gene: TRBJ1-2; D gene: -
CDR3 protein: CASSKGTEANYGYTF; CDR3 DNA: TGCGCCAGCAGCAAGGGGACAGAAGCTAACTATGGCTACACCTTC; CDR3 length: 15; clone size: -; V gene: TRBV5-1; J gene: TRBJ1-2; D gene: TRBD1
CDR3 protein: CASSFRRQQNTGELFF; CDR3 DNA: TGTGCCAGCAGTTTTCGGCGGCAACAGAACACCGGGGAGCTGTTTTTT; CDR3 length: 16; clone size: -; V gene: TRBV28; J gene: TRBJ2-2; D gene: -
CDR3 protein: CASNTEQGYNEQFF; CDR3 DNA: TGCGCCAGCAATACTGAACAGGGGTACAATGAGCAGTTCTTC; CDR3 length: 14; clone size: -; V gene: TRBV5-1; J gene: TRBJ2-1; D gene: TRBD1
CDR3 protein: CASSWEHPTGRTSPLHF; CDR3 DNA: TGCGCCAGCAGCTGGGAGCACCCGACAGGGAGGACTTCACCCCTCCACTTT; CDR3 length: 17; clone size: -; V gene: TRBV5-1; J gene: TRBJ1-6; D gene: TRBD1
CDR3 protein: CASSPYSTEAFF; CDR3 DNA: TGTGCCAGCAGCCCCTATAGTACTGAAGCTTTCTTT; CDR3 length: 12; clone size: -; V gene: TRBV7-8; J gene: TRBJ1-1; D gene: -
CDR3 protein: CASSLAGGSSYEQYF; CDR3 DNA: TGTGCCAGCAGCTTAGCCGGAGGCTCATCCTACGAGCAGTACTTC; CDR3 length: 15; clone size: few; V gene: TRBV7-9; J gene: TRBJ2-7; D gene: -
CDR3 protein: CASSKTGDHEQYF; CDR3 DNA: TGTGCCAGCAGCAAAACAGGGGACCACGAGCAGTACTTC; CDR3 length: 13; clone size: -; V gene: TRBV3-1/TRBV3-2; J gene: TRBJ2-7; D gene: TRBD1
CDR3 protein: CASSLAEARGELFF; CDR3 DNA: TGCGCCAGCAGCTTGGCCGAGGCGCGGGGAGAGCTGTTTTTT; CDR3 length: 14; clone size: -; V gene: TRBV5-1; J gene: TRBJ2-2; D gene: -
CDR3 protein: CAWSPGQGATSNQPQHF; CDR3 DNA: TGTGCCTGGAGTCCGGGACAGGGGGCAACGAGCAATCAGCCCCAGCATTTT; CDR3 length: 17; clone size: -; V gene: TRBV30; J gene: TRBJ1-5; D gene: TRBD1
CDR3 protein: CAWNRFGGTEAFF; CDR3 DNA: TGTGCCTGGAATAGGTTTGGCGGCACTGAAGCTTTCTTT; CDR3 length: 13; clone size: -; V gene: TRBV30; J gene: TRBJ1-1; D gene: -
CDR3 protein: CASSRGDRGFTDTQYF; CDR3 DNA: TGTGCCAGCAGTCGGGGAGACAGGGGCTTCACAGATACGCAGTATTTT; CDR3 length: 16; clone size: -; V gene: TRBV7-9; J gene: TRBJ2-3; D gene: TRBD1
CDR3 protein: CASGRTIILPNEQFF; CDR3 DNA: TGTGCCAGCGGGAGGACTATAATCCTTCCCAATGAGCAGTTCTTC; CDR3 length: 15; clone size: -; V gene: TRBV2; J gene: TRBJ2-1; D gene: -
CDR3 protein: CASSLGSGRNTQYF; CDR3 DNA: TGTGCCAGCAGCTTAGGTAGCGGGAGGAATACGCAGTATTTT; CDR3 length: 14; clone size: -; V gene: TRBV7-3; J gene: TRBJ2-3; D gene: TRBD2
CDR3 protein: CASSYLAEETQYF; CDR3 DNA: TGTGCCAGCAGTTACTTGGCCGAAGAGACCCAGTACTTC; CDR3 length: 13; clone size: -; V gene: TRBV6-5; J gene: TRBJ2-5; D gene: -
CDR3 protein: CASSLSGTDTQYF; CDR3 DNA: TGTGCCAGCAGCTTATCAGGGACAGATACGCAGTATTTT; CDR3 length: 13; clone size: -; V gene: TRBV7-2; J gene: TRBJ2-3; D gene: -
CDR3 protein: CASSYLHGQGTVANEKLFF; CDR3 DNA: TGTGCCAGCAGCTACCTCCATGGGCAGGGTACGGTAGCTAATGAAAAACTGTTTTTT; CDR3 length: 19; clone size: -; V gene: TRBV28; J gene: TRBJ1-4; D gene: -
CDR3 protein: CASSPPGGNTIYF; CDR3 DNA: TGTGCCAGCAGCCCCCCCGGGGGAAACACCATATATTTT; CDR3 length: 13; clone size: -; V gene: TRBV7-2; J gene: TRBJ1-3; D gene: -
CDR3 protein: CASSFMALNTGELFF; CDR3 DNA: TGTGCCAGCAGCTTTATGGCTTTGAACACCGGGGAGCTGTTTTTT; CDR3 length: 15; clone size: -; V gene: TRBV5-5; J gene: TRBJ2-2; D gene: -
CDR3 protein: CASSPSGTESSYEQYF; CDR3 DNA: TGTGCCAGCAGCCCTTCCGGGACAGAATCCTCCTACGAGCAGTACTTC; CDR3 length: 16; clone size: few; V gene: TRBV5-4; J gene: TRBJ2-7; D gene: TRBD1
CDR3 protein: CASSLVRSSPLHF; CDR3 DNA: TGTGCCAGCAGCTTGGTTAGGAGCTCACCCCTCCACTTT; CDR3 length: 13; clone size: once; V gene: TRBV5-8; J gene: TRBJ1-6; D gene: -
CDR3 protein: CASSEALLGVGYGYTF; CDR3 DNA: TGTGCCAGCAGTGAAGCGTTACTGGGAGTGGGCTATGGCTACACCTTC; CDR3 length: 16; clone size: -; V gene: TRBV2; J gene: TRBJ1-2; D gene: -
CDR3 protein: CSASSSGLVETQYF; CDR3 DNA: TGCAGTGCTAGTTCCAGCGGACTCGTGGAGACCCAGTACTTC; CDR3 length: 14; clone size: -; V gene: TRBV20-1; J gene: TRBJ2-5; D gene: -
CDR3 protein: CSVPGQGRPEQYF; CDR3 DNA: TGCAGCGTGCCGGGACAGGGAAGACCCGAGCAGTACTTC; CDR3 length: 13; clone size: -; V gene: TRBV29-1; J gene: TRBJ2-7; D gene: TRBD1
CDR3 protein: CTSSSGTGSYEQYF; CDR3 DNA: TGTACCAGCAGCTCTGGGACAGGTTCCTACGAGCAGTACTTC; CDR3 length: 14; clone size: -; V gene: TRBV13; J gene: TRBJ2-7; D gene: TRBD1
CDR3 protein: CASSRQGVDTEAFF; CDR3 DNA: TGTGCCAGCAGCAGACAGGGGGTTGACACTGAAGCTTTCTTT; CDR3 length: 14; clone size: -; V gene: TRBV2; J gene: TRBJ1-1; D gene: TRBD1
CDR3 protein: CASSLRGSRVMADTQYF; CDR3 DNA: TGTGCCAGCAGTTTAAGGGGTAGCAGGGTAATGGCAGATACGCAGTATTTT; CDR3 length: 17; clone size: -; V gene: TRBV27; J gene: TRBJ2-3; D gene: -
CDR3 protein: CASSGQRSGTQYF; CDR3 DNA: TGTGCCAGCAGCGGACAGAGGTCGGGGACCCAGTACTTC; CDR3 length: 13; clone size: -; V gene: TRBV6-5; J gene: TRBJ2-5; D gene: -
CDR3 protein: CASSLGDRGRGKLFF; CDR3 DNA: TGTGCCAGCAGTTTAGGGGACAGGGGGCGCGGGAAACTGTTTTTT; CDR3 length: 15; clone size: -; V gene: TRBV28; J gene: TRBJ1-4; D gene: TRBD1
CDR3 protein: CASSLGGDSPLHF; CDR3 DNA: TGTGCCAGCAGCTTAGGAGGAGATTCACCCCTCCACTTT; CDR3 length: 13; clone size: few; V gene: TRBV7-2; J gene: TRBJ1-6; D gene: -
CDR3 protein: CASSLMGLANNEQFF; CDR3 DNA: TGTGCCAGCAGCTTAATGGGACTAGCGAACAATGAGCAGTTCTTC; CDR3 length: 15; clone size: -; V gene: TRBV7-3; J gene: TRBJ2-1; D gene: TRBD2
CDR3 protein: CASSLKVGGNTEAFF; CDR3 DNA: TGTGCCAGCAGCTTAAAGGTAGGAGGGAACACTGAAGCTTTCTTT; CDR3 length: 15; clone size: -; V gene: TRBV7-6; J gene: TRBJ1-1; D gene: -
CDR3 protein: CASSLFALAVNANTGELFF; CDR3 DNA: TGTGCCAGCAGTTTATTCGCCCTAGCGGTGAATGCGAACACCGGGGAGCTGTTTTTT; CDR3 length: 19; clone size: -; V gene: TRBV27; J gene: TRBJ2-2; D gene: TRBD2
CDR3 protein: CASSQEKGHPNTEAFF; CDR3 DNA: TGCGCCAGCAGCCAAGAGAAGGGACACCCAAACACTGAAGCTTTCTTT; CDR3 length: 16; clone size: -; V gene: TRBV4-3; J gene: TRBJ1-1; D gene: -
CDR3 protein: CAVKLGTLRDSPLHF; CDR3 DNA: TGTGCCGTAAAACTCGGGACTCTACGCGATTCACCCCTCCACTTT; CDR3 length: 15; clone size: -; V gene: TRBV19; J gene: TRBJ1-6; D gene: -
CDR3 protein: CASSQVAGSTDTQYF; CDR3 DNA: TGTGCCAGCAGCCAAGTCGCGGGTAGCACAGATACGCAGTATTTT; CDR3 length: 15; clone size: few; V gene: TRBV3-1/TRBV3-2; J gene: TRBJ2-3; D gene: -
CDR3 protein: CAISETSEQYF; CDR3 DNA: TGTGCCATCAGTGAAACTTCCGAGCAGTACTTC; CDR3 length: 11; clone size: -; V gene: TRBV10-3; J gene: TRBJ2-7; D gene: -
CDR3 protein: CASSLRTGGAYEQYF; CDR3 DNA: TGTGCCAGTAGTCTCAGAACAGGGGGCGCGTACGAGCAGTACTTC; CDR3 length: 15; clone size: -; V gene: TRBV19; J gene: TRBJ2-7; D gene: TRBD1
CDR3 protein: CATREGTDTEAFF; CDR3 DNA: TGTGCCACCCGAGAGGGAACGGACACTGAAGCTTTCTTT; CDR3 length: 13; clone size: once; V gene: TRBV6-5; J gene: TRBJ1-1; D gene: -
CDR3 protein: CATFGGNSPLHF; CDR3 DNA: TGTGCCACCTTCGGGGGGAATTCACCCCTCCACTTT; CDR3 length: 12; clone size: -; V gene: TRBV28; J gene: TRBJ1-6; D gene: -